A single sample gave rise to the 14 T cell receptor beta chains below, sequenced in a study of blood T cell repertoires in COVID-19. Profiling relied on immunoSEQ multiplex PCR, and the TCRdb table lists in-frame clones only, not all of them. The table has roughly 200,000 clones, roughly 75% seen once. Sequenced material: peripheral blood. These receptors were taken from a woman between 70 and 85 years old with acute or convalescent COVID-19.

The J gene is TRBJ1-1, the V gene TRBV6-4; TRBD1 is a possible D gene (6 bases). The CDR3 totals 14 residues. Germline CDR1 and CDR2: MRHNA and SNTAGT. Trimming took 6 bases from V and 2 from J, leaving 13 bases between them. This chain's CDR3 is CASRADRINTEAFF. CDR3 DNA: TGTGCCAGCAGGGCCGACAGGATCAACACTGAAGCTTTCTTT.

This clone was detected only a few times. CDR3 residues: CASSPWASGEETQYF. The CDR3 bases are TGTGCCAGCAGCCCCTGGGCTAGCGGAGAAGAGACCCAGTACTTC. The J gene is TRBJ2-5, the V gene TRBV28, with TRBD2 matching 7 bases. Losses at the gene ends were 6 bases for V and 3 bases for J; bases not matched to a gene: 10. CDR3 length: 15 residues. Looked up from germline, CDR1 is MDHEN and CDR2 is SYDVKM.

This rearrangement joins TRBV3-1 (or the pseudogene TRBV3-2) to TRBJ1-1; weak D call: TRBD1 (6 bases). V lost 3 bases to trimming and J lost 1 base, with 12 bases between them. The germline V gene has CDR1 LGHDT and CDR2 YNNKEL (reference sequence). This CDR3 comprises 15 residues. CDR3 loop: CASSHRTAGNTEAFF. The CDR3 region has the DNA TGTGCCAGCAGCCACAGGACAGCAGGGAACACTGAAGCTTTCTTT.

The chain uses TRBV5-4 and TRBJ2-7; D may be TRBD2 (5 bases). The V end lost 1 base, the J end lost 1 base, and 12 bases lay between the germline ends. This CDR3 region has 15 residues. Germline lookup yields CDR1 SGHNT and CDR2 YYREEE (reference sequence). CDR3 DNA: TGTGCCAGCAGCTTGCCTGGACTGTTATCCTACGAGCAGTACTTC. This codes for CASSLPGLLSYEQYF.

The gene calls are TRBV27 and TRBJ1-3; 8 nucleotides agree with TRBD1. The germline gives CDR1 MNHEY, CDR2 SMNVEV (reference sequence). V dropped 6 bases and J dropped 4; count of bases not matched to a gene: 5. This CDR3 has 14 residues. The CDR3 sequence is CASSFRGHGNTIYF. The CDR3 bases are TGTGCCAGCAGCTTCAGGGGGCACGGAAACACCATATATTTT.

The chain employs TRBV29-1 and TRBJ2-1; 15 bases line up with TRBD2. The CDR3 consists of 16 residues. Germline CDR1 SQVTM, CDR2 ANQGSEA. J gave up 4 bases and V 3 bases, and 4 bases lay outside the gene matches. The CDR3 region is CSVDWGLAGGYNEQFF. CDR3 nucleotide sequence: TGCAGCGTTGATTGGGGACTAGCGGGAGGTTACAATGAGCAGTTCTTC.

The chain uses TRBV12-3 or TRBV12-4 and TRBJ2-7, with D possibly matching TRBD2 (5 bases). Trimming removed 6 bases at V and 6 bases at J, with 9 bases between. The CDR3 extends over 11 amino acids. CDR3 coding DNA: TGTGCCAGCAGGGATGGAGGCGAGCAGTACTTC. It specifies CASRDGGEQYF.

The CDR3 loop is CASSPPSRFETQYF. CDR3 sequence (DNA): TGTGCCAGCTCACCACCTAGCCGCTTTGAGACCCAGTACTTC. The V and J genes are TRBV18 and TRBJ2-5; D not certain. The CDR3 covers 14 residues. Germline CDR1 and CDR2: KGHSH and LQKENI. V was pared by 0 bases and J by 5 bases, with 10 bases between.

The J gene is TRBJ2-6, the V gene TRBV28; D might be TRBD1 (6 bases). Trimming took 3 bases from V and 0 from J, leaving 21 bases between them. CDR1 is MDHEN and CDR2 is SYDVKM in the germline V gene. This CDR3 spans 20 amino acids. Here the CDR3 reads CASSLSGHSWPTSGANVLTF. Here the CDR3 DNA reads TGTGCCAGCAGTTTGTCGGGACATTCTTGGCCCACCTCTGGGGCCAACGTCCTGACTTTC. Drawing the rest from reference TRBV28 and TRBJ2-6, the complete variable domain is DVKVTQSSRYLVKRTGEKVFLECVQDMDHENMFWYRQDPGLGLRLIYFSYDVKMKEKGDIPEGYSVSREKKERFSLILESASTNQTSMYLCASSLSGHSWPTSGANVLTFGAGSRLTVL.

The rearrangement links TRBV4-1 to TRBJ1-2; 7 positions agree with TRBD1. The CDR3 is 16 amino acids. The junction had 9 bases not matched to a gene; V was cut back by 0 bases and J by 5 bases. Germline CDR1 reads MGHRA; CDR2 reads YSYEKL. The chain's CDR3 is CASSQDLQGVSYGYTF. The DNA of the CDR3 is TGCGCCAGCAGCCAAGATTTGCAGGGGGTGTCATATGGCTACACCTTC.

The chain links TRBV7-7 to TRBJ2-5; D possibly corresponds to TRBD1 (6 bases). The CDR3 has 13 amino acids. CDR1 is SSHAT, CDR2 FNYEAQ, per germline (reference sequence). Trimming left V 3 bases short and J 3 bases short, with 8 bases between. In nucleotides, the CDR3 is TGTGCCAGCAGCTTTACAGGGAAAGAGACCCAGTACTTC. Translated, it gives CASSFTGKETQYF.

CDR3 region: CASSRSGTSGNTIYF. The CDR3 nucleotides read TGTGCCAGTAGTCGGTCGGGTACCTCTGGAAACACCATATATTTT. The chain employs TRBV19 and TRBJ1-3; D not resolved. The V end lost 5 bases, the J end lost 0 bases, and 11 bases lay between the germline ends. The CDR3 runs to 15 residues. Germline CDR1 and CDR2: LNHDA and SQIVND (reference sequence).

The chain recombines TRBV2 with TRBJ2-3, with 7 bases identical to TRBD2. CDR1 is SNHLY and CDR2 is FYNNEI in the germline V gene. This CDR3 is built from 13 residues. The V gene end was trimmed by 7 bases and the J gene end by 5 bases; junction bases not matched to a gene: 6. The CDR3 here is CASIRGELDTQYF. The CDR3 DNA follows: TGTGCCAGCATTCGGGGGGAGTTAGATACGCAGTATTTT.

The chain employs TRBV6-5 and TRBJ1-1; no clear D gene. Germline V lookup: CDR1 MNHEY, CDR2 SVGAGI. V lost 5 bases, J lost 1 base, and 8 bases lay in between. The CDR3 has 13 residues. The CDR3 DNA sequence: TGTGCCAGCAGTCCGTACAGGAACACTGAAGCTTTCTTT. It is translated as CASSPYRNTEAFF.